The sequence of this T cell receptor (beta chain) was determined in a study of T cells after yellow fever vaccination. The overall study: Preparing low-cell-number fractions relied on SMART-Seq v4 Ultra Low Input.

This clonotype was recorded many times. What it binds is unknown. Notes on the study in general: Relatively few clonotypes were ones that appeared in both CD4 and CD8 compartments. From the bulk population, abundant clonotypes could contaminate and appear within FACS-sorted repertoires. Reappearing after the booster were most of the clones from primary vaccination (roughly 96% CD4, 85% to 90% CD8).

TCRdb analysed the 5' RACE reads with MiXCR anew, one entry per CDR3 protein. The table lists about 300,000 distinct CDR3 sequences, approximately 10% of them singletons, with about 3.7% in the top ten. Germline CDR1 reads SGHNT; CDR2 reads YYREEE (reference sequence). Trimming cost V 4 bases and J 4 bases, with 13 bases left between them. The CDR3 sequence is 14 residues long. Material: CD4+ T cells sorted from PBMCs, obtained 5 days after the yellow fever booster vaccination. This clonotype was sampled from a man between 18 and 29 years old who received the YFV17D yellow fever vaccine. The gene calls are TRBV5-4 and TRBJ2-3, with D perhaps TRBD2 (7 bases). The CDR3 bases are TGTGCCAGCAGCCCGGGGGGCGGCCCAGATACGCAGTATTTT. It specifies CASSPGGGPDTQYF.